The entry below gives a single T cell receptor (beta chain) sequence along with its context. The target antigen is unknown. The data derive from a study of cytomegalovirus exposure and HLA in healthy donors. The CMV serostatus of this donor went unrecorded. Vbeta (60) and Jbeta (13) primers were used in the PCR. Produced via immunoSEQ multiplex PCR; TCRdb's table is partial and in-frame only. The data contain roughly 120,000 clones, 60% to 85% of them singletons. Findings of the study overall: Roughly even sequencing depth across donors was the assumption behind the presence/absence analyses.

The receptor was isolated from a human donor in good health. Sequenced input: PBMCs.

The CDR3 sequence is CASSYRPQVYEQYF. CDR3 nucleotide sequence: TGTGCCAGCAGCTACAGACCTCAGGTCTACGAGCAGTACTTC. This chain uses TRBV5-6 with TRBJ2-7; no firm D call. V dropped 3 bases and J dropped 3 bases, with 13 bases sitting between them. This CDR3 spans 14 amino acids. Per germline, CDR1 SGHDT and CDR2 YYEEEE.